This entry features one T cell receptor (beta chain) sequence. What it recognizes is unknown. Mismatch with germline at one junction end may stem from a read error. The CDR3 loop spans 13 amino acids. The germline CDR1 and CDR2 sequences are ENHRY and SYGVKD. The sample is drawn from a study of CD8+CD57+ T cells in acquired aplastic anemia. General study findings and limits: Patients showed no significant difference from controls in CD8+ Simpson's diversity.

The template used for profiling TCR beta VDJ and CDR3 was genomic DNA. MiXCR, run by TCRdb on the reads, gives a single entry per CDR3 protein. Seen here are 150,000 to 200,000 distinct CDR3 sequences, over 60% observed once, and the top ten hold roughly 46%. The TCR sequence derives from a human donor with severe aplastic anemia or a healthy control (not recorded which). Sequenced input: sorted CD4+, CD8+, or CD8+CD57+ T cells (not recorded which) from PBMCs. The chain joins TRBV10-3 to TRBJ1-1, with a weak D call TRBD1 (5 bases). As DNA, the CDR3 is TGTGCCAGCAGTTCCGCCGGGGGGATTGAAGCTTTCTTT. Translation: CASSSAGGIEAFF.